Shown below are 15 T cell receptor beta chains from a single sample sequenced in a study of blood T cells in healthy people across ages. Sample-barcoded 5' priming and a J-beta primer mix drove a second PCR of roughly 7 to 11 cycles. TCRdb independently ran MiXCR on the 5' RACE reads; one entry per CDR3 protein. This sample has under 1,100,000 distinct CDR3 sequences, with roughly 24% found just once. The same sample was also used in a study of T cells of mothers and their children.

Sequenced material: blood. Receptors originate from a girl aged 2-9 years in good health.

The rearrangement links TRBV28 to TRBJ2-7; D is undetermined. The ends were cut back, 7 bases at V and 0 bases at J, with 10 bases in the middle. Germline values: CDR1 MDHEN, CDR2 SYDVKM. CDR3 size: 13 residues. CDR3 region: CASTHSYSYEQYF. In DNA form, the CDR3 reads TGTGCCAGCACCCACAGTTACTCCTACGAGCAGTACTTC.

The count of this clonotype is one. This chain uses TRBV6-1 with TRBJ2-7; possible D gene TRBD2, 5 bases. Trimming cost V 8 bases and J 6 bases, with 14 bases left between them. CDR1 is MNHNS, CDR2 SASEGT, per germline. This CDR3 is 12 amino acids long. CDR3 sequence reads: CASCVLGGEQYF. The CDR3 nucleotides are TGTGCCAGCTGTGTACTCGGAGGCGAGCAGTACTTC.

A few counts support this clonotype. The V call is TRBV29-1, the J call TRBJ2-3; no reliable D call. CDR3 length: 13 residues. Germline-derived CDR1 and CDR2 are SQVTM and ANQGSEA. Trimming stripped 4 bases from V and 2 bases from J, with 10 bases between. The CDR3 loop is CSVGLAVTDTQYF. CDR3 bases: TGCAGCGTTGGCTTAGCAGTCACAGATACGCAGTATTTT.

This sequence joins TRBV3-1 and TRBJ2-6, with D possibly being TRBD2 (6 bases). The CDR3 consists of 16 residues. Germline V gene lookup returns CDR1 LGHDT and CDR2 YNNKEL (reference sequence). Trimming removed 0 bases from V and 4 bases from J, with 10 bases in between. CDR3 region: CASSQEGGAGANVLTF. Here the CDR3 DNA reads TGTGCCAGCAGCCAAGAAGGAGGGGCCGGGGCCAACGTCCTGACTTTC.

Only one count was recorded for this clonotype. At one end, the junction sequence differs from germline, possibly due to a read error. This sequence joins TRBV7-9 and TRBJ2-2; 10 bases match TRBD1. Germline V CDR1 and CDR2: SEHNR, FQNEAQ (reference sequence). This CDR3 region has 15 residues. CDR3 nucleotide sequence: TGCGCCAGCAGCTTTCGGACAGGGGGTCCCGGGGAGCTGTTTTTT. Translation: CASSFRTGGPGELFF.

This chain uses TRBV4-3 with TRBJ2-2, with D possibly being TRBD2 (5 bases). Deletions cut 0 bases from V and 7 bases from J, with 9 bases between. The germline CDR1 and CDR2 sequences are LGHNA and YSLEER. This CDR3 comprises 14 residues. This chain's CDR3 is CASSQEVRDGELFF. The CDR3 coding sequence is TGCGCCAGCAGCCAAGAGGTTCGGGACGGGGAGCTGTTTTTT.

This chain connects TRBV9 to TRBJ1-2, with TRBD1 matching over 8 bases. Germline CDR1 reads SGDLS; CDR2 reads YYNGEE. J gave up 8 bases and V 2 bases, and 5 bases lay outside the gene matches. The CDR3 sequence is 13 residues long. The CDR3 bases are TGTGCCAGCAGCGTGGACAGGGAGGAGGGCTACACCTTC. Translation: CASSVDREEGYTF. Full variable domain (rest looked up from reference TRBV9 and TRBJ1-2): DSGVTQTPKHLITATGQRVTLRCSPRSGDLSVYWYQQSLDQGLQFLIQYYNGEERAKGNILERFSAQQFPDLHSELNLSSLELGDSALYFCASSVDREEGYTFGSGTRLTVV.

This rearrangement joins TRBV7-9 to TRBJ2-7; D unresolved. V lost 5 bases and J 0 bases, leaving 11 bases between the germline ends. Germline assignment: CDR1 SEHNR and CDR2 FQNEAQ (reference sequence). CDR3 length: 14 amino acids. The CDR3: CASSPSSSSYEQYF. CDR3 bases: TGTGCCAGCAGCCCGTCCAGCAGCTCCTACGAGCAGTACTTC.

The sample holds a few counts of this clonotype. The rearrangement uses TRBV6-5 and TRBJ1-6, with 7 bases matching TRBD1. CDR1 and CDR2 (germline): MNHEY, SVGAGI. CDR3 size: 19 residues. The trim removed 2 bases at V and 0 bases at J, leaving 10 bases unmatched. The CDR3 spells CASSYQRQGGSSYNSPLHF. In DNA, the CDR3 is TGTGCCAGCAGTTACCAGAGACAGGGCGGAAGCTCCTATAATTCACCCCTCCACTTT.

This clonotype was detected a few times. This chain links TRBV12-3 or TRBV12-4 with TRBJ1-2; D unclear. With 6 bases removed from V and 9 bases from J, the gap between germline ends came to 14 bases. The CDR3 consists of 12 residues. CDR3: CASSPSSGSYTF. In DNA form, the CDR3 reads TGTGCCAGCAGCCCAAGCAGCGGTAGCTACACCTTC.

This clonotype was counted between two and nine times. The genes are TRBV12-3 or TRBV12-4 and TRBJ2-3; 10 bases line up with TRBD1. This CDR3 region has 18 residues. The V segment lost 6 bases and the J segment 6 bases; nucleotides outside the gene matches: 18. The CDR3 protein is CASRWDRGLLTSSDTQYF. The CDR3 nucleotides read TGTGCCAGCAGATGGGACAGGGGCCTCCTGACTAGCTCGGATACGCAGTATTTT.

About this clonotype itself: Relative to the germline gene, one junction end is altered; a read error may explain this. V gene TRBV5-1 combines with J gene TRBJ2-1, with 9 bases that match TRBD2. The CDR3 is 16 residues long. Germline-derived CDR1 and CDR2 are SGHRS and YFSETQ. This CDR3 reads CASSLYGSGSAVEQIF. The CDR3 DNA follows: TGCGCCAGCAGCTTGTATGGTAGCGGGAGCGCAGTAGAGCAGATCTTC.

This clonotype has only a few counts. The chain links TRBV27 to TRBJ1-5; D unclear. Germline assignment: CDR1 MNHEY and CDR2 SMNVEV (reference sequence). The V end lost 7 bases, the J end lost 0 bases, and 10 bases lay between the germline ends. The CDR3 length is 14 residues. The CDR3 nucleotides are TGTGCCAGCACCTCGGGGTATAGCAATCAGCCCCAGCATTTT. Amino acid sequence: CASTSGYSNQPQHF.

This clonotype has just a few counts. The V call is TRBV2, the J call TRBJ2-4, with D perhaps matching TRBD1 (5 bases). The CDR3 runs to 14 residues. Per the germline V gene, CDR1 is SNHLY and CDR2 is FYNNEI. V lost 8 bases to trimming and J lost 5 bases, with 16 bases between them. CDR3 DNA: TGTGCCAGCTTGGGTCCAGGGTATGAAAACATTCAGTACTTC. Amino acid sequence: CASLGPGYENIQYF.

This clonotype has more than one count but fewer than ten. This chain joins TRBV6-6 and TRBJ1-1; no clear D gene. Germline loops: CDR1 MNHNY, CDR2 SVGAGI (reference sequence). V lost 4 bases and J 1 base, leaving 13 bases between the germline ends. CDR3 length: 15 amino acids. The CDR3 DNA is TGTGCCAGCAGTTCCCCCGGGGAAGGGAACACTGAAGCTTTCTTT. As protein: CASSSPGEGNTEAFF.